The rows below give T cell receptor beta chains drawn from one sample of a study of radiation and T cells in renal cell carcinoma. Using immunoSEQ multiplex PCR, the repertoire was profiled, and TCRdb retains in-frame clones only, with some absent. This table holds about 120,000 clones, roughly four fifths found once. Sequenced here: blood, sampled from a patient whose treatment included radiotherapy and nephrectomy. The receptors originated from a woman aged 60 to 75 with renal cell carcinoma. The CDR3 runs from the conserved cysteine through the conserved F or W. D genes are given only for firm matches.

V: TRBV15
J: TRBJ2-2
D: .
DNA: TGTGCCACCAGCAGAGACCCCTGGGAGGAGCTGTTTTTT
CDR3: CATSRDPWEELFF

V: TRBV6-5
J: TRBJ2-7
D: .
DNA: TGTGCCAGCAGTTACAAGACAGGAGAAGTCTACGAGCAGTACTTC
CDR3: CASSYKTGEVYEQYF

V: TRBV19
J: TRBJ2-2
D: .
DNA: TGTGCCAGTACCGCGGGGGCGAGAACCGGGGAGCTGTTTTTT
CDR3: CASTAGARTGELFF

V: TRBV30
J: TRBJ2-1
D: TRBD2
DNA: TGTGCCTGGAACCCGGGGCTAGCGGGAGGGCTGTGGAATGAGCAGTTCTTC
CDR3: CAWNPGLAGGLWNEQFF

V: TRBV18
J: TRBJ2-1
D: TRBD2
DNA: TGTGCCAGCTCACCAGGAGCGGGAGGGTACAATGAGCAGTTCTTC
CDR3: CASSPGAGGYNEQFF

V: TRBV2
J: TRBJ2-6
D: TRBD1
DNA: TGTGCCGGACAGGGTTTAGCTGGGGCCAACGTCCTGACTTTC
CDR3: CAGQGLAGANVLTF

V: TRBV7-9
J: TRBJ2-7
D: TRBD2
DNA: TGTGCCAGCAGCGACCGGACTAGCTACGAGCAGTACTTC
CDR3: CASSDRTSYEQYF

V: TRBV30
J: TRBJ1-5
D: .
DNA: TGTGCCTGGAAAGGATCGGCCTCCAATCAGCCCCAGCATTTT
CDR3: CAWKGSASNQPQHF

V: TRBV28
J: TRBJ1-1
D: .
DNA: TGTGCCAGCAGTTTCCGCAGCGGCACCTCGAACACTGAAGCTTTCTTT
CDR3: CASSFRSGTSNTEAFF

V: TRBV7-2
J: TRBJ2-3
D: TRBD2
DNA: TGTGCCAGCAGCTTAGCCCCTAGCGGGAGAAATACGCAGTATTTT
CDR3: CASSLAPSGRNTQYF

V: TRBV28
J: TRBJ1-4
D: .
DNA: TGTGCCAGCAGTTTAACGGGGGCGAGTGAAAAACTGTTTTTT
CDR3: CASSLTGASEKLFF

V: TRBV2
J: TRBJ2-7
D: .
DNA: TGTGCCAGCAGCGGGGGGCCTCAACTCTACGAGCAGTACTTC
CDR3: CASSGGPQLYEQYF

V: TRBV5-1
J: TRBJ1-4
D: .
DNA: TGCGCCAGCAGCGTGGCTCCTACAGGGACTAATGAAAAACTGTTTTTT
CDR3: CASSVAPTGTNEKLFF

V: TRBV7-9
J: TRBJ2-6
D: TRBD1
DNA: TGTGCTAGCAGCCCGCGACAGGGGACCTTTAGCTCTGGGGCCAACGTCCTGACTTTC
CDR3: CASSPRQGTFSSGANVLTF